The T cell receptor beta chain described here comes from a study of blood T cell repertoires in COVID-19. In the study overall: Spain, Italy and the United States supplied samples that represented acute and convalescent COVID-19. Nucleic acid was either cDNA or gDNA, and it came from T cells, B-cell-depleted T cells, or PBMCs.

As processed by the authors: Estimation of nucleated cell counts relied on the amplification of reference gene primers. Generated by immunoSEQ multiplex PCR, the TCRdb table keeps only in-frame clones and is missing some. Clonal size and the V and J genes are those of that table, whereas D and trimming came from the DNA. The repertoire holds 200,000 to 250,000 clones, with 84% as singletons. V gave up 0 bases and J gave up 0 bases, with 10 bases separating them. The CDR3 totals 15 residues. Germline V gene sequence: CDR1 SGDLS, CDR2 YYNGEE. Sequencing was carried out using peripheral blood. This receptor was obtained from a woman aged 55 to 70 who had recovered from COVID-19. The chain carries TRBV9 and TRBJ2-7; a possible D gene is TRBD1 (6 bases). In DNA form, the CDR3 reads TGTGCCAGCAGCGTAGTGGGACACCCCTCCTACGAGCAGTACTTC. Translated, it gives CASSVVGHPSYEQYF.